This entry describes one T cell receptor (beta chain). The data originate from a study of CD8 T cells in Susac syndrome. The germline CDR1 and CDR2 sequences are PRHDT and FYEKMQ (reference sequence). This CDR3 spans 22 amino acids. The V gene end was trimmed by 1 base and the J gene end by 0 bases; junction bases not matched to a gene: 19. Reverse transcription used roughly 0.45 to 1 ug RNA and random hexamers. TCRdb analysed the immunoSEQ multiplex PCR reads with MiXCR anew, one entry per CDR3 protein. Among around 170,000 distinct CDR3 sequences listed, 95% were seen once. The sequence came from a human donor with Susac syndrome. The specimen was CD8+ T cells from PBMCs. The chain employs TRBV13 and TRBJ2-1, with 9 bases fitting TRBD1. CDR3 DNA: TGTGCCAGCAGCTTAGAGGGCTCACAGGGGGCGCCCGCTATTAGCTCCTACAATGAGCAGTTCTTC. Translation gives CASSLEGSQGAPAISSYNEQFF.